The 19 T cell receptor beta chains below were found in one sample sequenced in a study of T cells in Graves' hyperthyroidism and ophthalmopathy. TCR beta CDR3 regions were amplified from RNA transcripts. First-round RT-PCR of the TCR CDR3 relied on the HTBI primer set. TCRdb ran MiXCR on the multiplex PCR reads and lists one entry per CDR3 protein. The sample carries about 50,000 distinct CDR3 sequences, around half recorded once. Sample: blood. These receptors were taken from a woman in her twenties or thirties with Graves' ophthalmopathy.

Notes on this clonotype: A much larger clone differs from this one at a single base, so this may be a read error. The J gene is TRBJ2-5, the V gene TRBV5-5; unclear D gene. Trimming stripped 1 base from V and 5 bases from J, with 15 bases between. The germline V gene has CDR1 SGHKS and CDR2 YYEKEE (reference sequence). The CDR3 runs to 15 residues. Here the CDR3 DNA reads TGTGCCAGCAGCTTGTGTGGCGGCGACGGGGAGACCCAGTACTTC. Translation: CASSLCGGDGETQYF.

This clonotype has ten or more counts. CDR3 nucleotide sequence: TGCGCCAGCAGCACTCGACTAGCGGGAGGGAGCGCAGATACGCAGTATTTT. Translated, it gives CASSTRLAGGSADTQYF. The V and J genes are TRBV4-1 and TRBJ2-3, with 14 bases matching TRBD2. V trimming: 5 bases; J trimming: 4 bases; junction bases outside the gene matches: 8. CDR1 is MGHRA, CDR2 YSYEKL, per germline. The CDR3 loop spans 17 amino acids.

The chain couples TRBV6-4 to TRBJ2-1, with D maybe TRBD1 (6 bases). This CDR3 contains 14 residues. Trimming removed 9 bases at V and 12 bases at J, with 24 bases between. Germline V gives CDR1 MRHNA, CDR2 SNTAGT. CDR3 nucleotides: TGTGCCAGGCGAAGGGGGAGTATCTCAGATACGCAGTTCTTC. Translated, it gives CARRRGSISDTQFF.

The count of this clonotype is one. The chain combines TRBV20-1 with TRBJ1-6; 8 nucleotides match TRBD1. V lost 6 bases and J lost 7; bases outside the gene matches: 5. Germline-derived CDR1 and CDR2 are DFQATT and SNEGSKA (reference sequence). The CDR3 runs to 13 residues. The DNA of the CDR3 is TGCAGTGCCAGGGGGCGAGAGAATTCACCCCTCCACTTT. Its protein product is CSARGRENSPLHF.

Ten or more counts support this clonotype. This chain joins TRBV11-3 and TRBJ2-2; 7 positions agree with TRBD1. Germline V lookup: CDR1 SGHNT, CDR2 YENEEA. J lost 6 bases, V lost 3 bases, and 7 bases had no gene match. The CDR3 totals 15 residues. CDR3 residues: CASSLNRGVAGELFF. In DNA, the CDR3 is TGTGCCAGCAGCTTGAACAGGGGAGTGGCCGGGGAGCTGTTTTTT.

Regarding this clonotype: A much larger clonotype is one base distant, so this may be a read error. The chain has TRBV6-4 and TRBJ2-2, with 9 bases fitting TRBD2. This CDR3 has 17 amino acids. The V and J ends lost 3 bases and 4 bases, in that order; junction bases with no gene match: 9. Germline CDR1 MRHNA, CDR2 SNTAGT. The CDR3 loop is CASSENSGSEGTGELFF. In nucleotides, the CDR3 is TGTGCCAGCAGTGAAAATAGCGGGAGTGAGGGCACCGGGGAGCTGTTTTTT.

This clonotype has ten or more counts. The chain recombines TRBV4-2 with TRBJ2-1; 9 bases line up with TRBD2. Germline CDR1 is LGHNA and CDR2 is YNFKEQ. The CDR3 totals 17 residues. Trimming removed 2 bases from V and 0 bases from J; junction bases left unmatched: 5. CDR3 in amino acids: CASSQMPGLASYNEQFF. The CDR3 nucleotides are TGTGCCAGCAGCCAAATGCCGGGACTAGCCTCCTACAATGAGCAGTTCTTC.

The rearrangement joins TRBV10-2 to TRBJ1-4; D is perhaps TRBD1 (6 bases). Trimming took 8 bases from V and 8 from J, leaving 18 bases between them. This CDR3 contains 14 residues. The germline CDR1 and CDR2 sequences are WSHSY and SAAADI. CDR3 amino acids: CASQDRTAPEKLFF. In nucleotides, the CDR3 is TGCGCCAGCCAAGATCGGACAGCACCAGAAAAACTGTTTTTT.

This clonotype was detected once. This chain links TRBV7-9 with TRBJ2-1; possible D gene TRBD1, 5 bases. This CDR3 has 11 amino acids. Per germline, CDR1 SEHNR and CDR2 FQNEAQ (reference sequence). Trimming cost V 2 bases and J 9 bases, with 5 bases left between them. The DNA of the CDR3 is TGTGCCAGCAGCTTACAGGGTGAGCAGTTCTTC. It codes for CASSLQGEQFF.

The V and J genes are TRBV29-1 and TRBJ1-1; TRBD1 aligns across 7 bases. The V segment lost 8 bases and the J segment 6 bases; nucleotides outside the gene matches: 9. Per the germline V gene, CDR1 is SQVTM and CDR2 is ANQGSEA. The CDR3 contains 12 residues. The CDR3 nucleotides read TGCAGCCCAGGGGGAGGAGAGGCTGAAGCTTTCTTT. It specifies CSPGGGEAEAFF.

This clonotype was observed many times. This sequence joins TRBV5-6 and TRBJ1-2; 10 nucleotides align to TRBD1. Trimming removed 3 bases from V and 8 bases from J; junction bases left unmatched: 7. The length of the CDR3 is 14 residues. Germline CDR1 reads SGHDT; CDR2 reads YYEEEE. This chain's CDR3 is CASSYGTGVEGYTF. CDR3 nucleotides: TGTGCCAGCAGCTACGGGACAGGGGTGGAGGGCTACACCTTC.

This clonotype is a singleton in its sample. The CDR3 spells CASSALSLAEEKRTDTQYF. The CDR3 DNA reads as TGTGCCAGCAGCGCCCTTTCACTAGCAGAGGAGAAAAGAACAGATACGCAGTATTTT. The V gene is TRBV9, the J gene TRBJ2-3, with D possibly TRBD2 on 6 matching bases. The germline V gene has CDR1 SGDLS and CDR2 YYNGEE. The CDR3 covers 19 residues. V was shortened by 3 bases and J by 3 bases, with 26 bases between the two germline ends.

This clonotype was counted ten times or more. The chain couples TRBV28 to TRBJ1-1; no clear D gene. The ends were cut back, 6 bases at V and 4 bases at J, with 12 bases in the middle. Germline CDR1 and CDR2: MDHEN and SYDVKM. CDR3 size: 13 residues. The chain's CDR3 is CASSPSGSTEAFF. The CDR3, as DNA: TGTGCCAGCAGCCCGTCGGGAAGCACTGAAGCTTTCTTT. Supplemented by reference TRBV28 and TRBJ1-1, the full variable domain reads DVKVTQSSRYLVKRTGEKVFLECVQDMDHENMFWYRQDPGLGLRLIYFSYDVKMKEKGDIPEGYSVSREKKERFSLILESASTNQTSMYLCASSPSGSTEAFFGQGTRLTVV.

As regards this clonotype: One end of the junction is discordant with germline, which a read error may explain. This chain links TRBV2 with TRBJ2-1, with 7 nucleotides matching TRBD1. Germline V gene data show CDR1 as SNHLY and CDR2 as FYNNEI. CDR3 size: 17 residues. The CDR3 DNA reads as TGTGCCAGCAGTCCCGAGGGGGCGGGTGCTCTATGCAATGAACAGTTCTTC. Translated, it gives CASSPEGAGALCNEQFF.

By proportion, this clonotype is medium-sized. The CDR3 nucleotides read TGTGCCACCAGCAGAGATCGTCAGGGTGACTACACCTTC. Its protein product is CATSRDRQGDYTF. V is TRBV15 and J is TRBJ1-2, with D perhaps TRBD1 (5 bases). CDR1 and CDR2 (germline): LNHNV, YYDKDF (reference sequence). V dropped 0 bases and J dropped 10 bases, with 12 bases sitting between them. The CDR3 has 13 residues.

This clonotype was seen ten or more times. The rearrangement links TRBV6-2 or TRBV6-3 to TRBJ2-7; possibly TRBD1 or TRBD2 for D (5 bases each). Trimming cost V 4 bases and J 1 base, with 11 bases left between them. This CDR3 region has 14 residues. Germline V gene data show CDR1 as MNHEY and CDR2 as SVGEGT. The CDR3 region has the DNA TGTGCCAGCAGTTCCCGGGACCCATCCTACGAGCAGTACTTC. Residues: CASSSRDPSYEQYF.

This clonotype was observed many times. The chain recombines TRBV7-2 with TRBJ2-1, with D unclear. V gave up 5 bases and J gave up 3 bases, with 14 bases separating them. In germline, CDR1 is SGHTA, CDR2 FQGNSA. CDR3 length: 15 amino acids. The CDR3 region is CASSPTSISYNEQFF. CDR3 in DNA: TGTGCCAGCAGCCCAACCTCCATTAGCTACAATGAGCAGTTCTTC.

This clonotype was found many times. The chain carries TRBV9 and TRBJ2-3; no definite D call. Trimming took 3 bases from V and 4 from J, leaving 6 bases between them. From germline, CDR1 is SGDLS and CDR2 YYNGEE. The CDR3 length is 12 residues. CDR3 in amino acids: CASSDYADTQYF. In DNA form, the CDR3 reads TGTGCCAGCAGCGACTACGCAGATACGCAGTATTTT.

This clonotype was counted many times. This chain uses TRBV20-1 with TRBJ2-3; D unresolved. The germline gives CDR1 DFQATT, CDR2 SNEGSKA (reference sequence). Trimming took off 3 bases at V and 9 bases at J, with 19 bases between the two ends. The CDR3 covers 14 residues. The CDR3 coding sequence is TGCAGTGCTAGCTTGGCCGCCTCGCCCCCAACGCAGTATTTT. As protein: CSASLAASPPTQYF.